This T cell receptor (beta chain) was sequenced during a study of blood T cell repertoires in COVID-19. Study in general: Acute-phase and convalescent COVID-19 samples originated in the United States, Italy and Spain.

CDR3 length: 14 residues. J gave up 5 bases and V 10 bases, and 9 bases lay outside the gene matches. The germline gives CDR1 WSHSY, CDR2 SAAADI. As processed by the authors: Researchers report that nucleated cell counts were estimated from reference gene primer amplification. TCRdb's table, derived via immunoSEQ multiplex PCR, lists solely in-frame clones and lacks some. Clone size and the V and J calls come from that table; the DNA yielded D and trimming. The table has a few hundred thousand clones, about nine tenths seen once; the top ten hold 6.3%. Seattle patients were enrolled while actively infected and followed longitudinally.

The chain links TRBV10-2 to TRBJ2-7; the match to TRBD2 covers 12 bases. The sequence came from a woman in her forties or fifties with COVID-19, enrolled during active disease. Sequencing was performed on peripheral blood. The CDR3 DNA follows: TGCGCCACAGGGGGCGGACTAGCGGGAAACGAGCAGTACTTC. Amino acid sequence: CATGGGLAGNEQYF.